Below, 8 T cell receptor beta chains from the same sample are listed, as sequenced in a study of molecular identifiers for immune sequencing clone quantification (dated 2018 in TCRdb). Libraries were constructed by PCR. TCRdb records Illumina HiSeq 4000 as the sequencer. TCRdb reran the public reads through fastp at Q25 and MiXCR, keeping productive beta chains. For every CDR3 protein sequence, its rows merge into one entry that carries the most common genes and DNA. The sample table contains fewer than 350,000 distinct CDR3 sequences; only one count was recorded for roughly 23% of them. The ten largest clones add up to 0.81% of the sample. The sample taken for sequencing was naive CD8+ T cells from blood, with Jurkat cell RNA spiked in. The sample's cell subset or site label is to be understood as: FACS-sorted CD8+CD4-CCR7+CD45RA+ naive T cells. The receptors were gathered from a human donor in good health. Some libraries in this study had Jurkat cell RNA spiked in.

There are many counts of this clonotype. J is TRBJ1-6 and V is TRBV27; D is ambiguous. Germline CDR1 MNHEY, CDR2 SMNVEV (reference sequence). Between the trimmed V and J ends, which lost 5 bases and 0 bases, there was a span of 8 bases. The CDR3 totals 15 residues. The CDR3 region has the DNA TGTGCCAGCAGTACGGGTAGCTCCTATAATTCACCCCTCCACTTT. Protein: CASSTGSSYNSPLHF.

The rearrangement uses TRBV4-3 and TRBJ2-3; 11 bases map to TRBD2. Germline CDR1 is LGHNA and CDR2 is YSLEER. There are 16 residues in the CDR3. The V and J ends lost 1 base and 5 bases, in that order; junction bases with no gene match: 5. The CDR3 here is CASSQVLAGVGDTQYF. CDR3 nucleotide sequence: TGCGCCAGCAGCCAAGTACTAGCGGGGGTCGGAGATACGCAGTATTTT.

V gene TRBV27 combines with J gene TRBJ2-5; 16 nucleotides line up with TRBD2. The germline CDR1 and CDR2 sequences are MNHEY and SMNVEV (reference sequence). J lost 6 bases, V lost 5 bases, and 9 bases had no gene match. There are 17 residues in the CDR3. The CDR3 region is CASSPGTSGGAWQTQYF. The CDR3 bases are TGTGCCAGCAGTCCCGGGACTAGCGGGGGGGCCTGGCAGACCCAGTACTTC.

Comment on this clonotype: This clone may be a read error of a much larger clone one base away. V and J are TRBV13 and TRBJ1-4, with TRBD1 matching 7 bases. CDR1 is PRHDT, CDR2 FYEKMQ, per germline (reference sequence). The V and J ends lost 0 bases and 0 bases, in that order; junction bases with no gene match: 7. The CDR3 extends over 18 amino acids. DNA for the CDR3: TGTGCCAGCAGCTTAGGCAGGTCAGGGGGAGCAACTAATGAAAAACTGTTTTTT. It encodes CASSLGRSGGATNEKLFF.

A single count supports this clonotype. A much larger clonotype is one base distant, so this may be a read error. The CDR3 ends on some other residue instead of the conserved phenylalanine or tryptophan, so this is likely a read error. The chain carries TRBV5-1 and TRBJ2-7; D gene uncertain. The CDR3 runs 13 residues. Germline assignment: CDR1 SGHRS and CDR2 YFSETQ. Trimming removed 4 bases at V and 5 bases at J, with 13 bases between. CDR3 protein: CASSLGGPNEQYS. The CDR3 nucleotides read TGCGCCAGCAGCCTGGGTGGCCCCAACGAGCAGTACTCC.

This clonotype was seen ten or more times. This rearrangement joins TRBV5-1 to TRBJ1-1, with a tentative D call TRBD1 (5 bases). The CDR3 has 12 amino acids. Trimming removed 5 bases at V and 6 bases at J, with 11 bases between. Looked up from germline, CDR1 is SGHRS and CDR2 is YFSETQ. The CDR3 DNA reads TGCGCCAGCAGTTTAGGGGACGCTGAAGCTTTCTTT. Its translation: CASSLGDAEAFF.

This clonotype was seen many times. This rearrangement joins TRBV7-2 to TRBJ2-5; possible D gene TRBD2, 6 bases. CDR3 length: 14 residues. V gave up 1 base and J gave up 1 base, with 7 bases separating them. The germline V gene encodes CDR1 SGHTA and CDR2 FQGNSA. CDR3 DNA: TGTGCCAGCAGCTTAGTGACTAGCCAAGAGACCCAGTACTTC. Translation: CASSLVTSQETQYF. Full variable domain (missing parts from reference TRBV7-2 and TRBJ2-5): GAGVSQSPSNKVTEKGKDVELRCDPISGHTALYWYRQSLGQGLEFLIYFQGNSAPDKSGLPSDRFSAERTGGSVSTLTIQRTQQEDSAVYLCASSLVTSQETQYFGPGTRLLVL.

This clonotype came up many times. This chain uses TRBV29-1 with TRBJ2-5; D is unresolved. CDR3 length equals 13 residues. The V and J ends lost 4 bases and 0 bases respectively, with 9 bases between them. Germline CDR1 and CDR2: SQVTM and ANQGSEA. The CDR3 DNA reads as TGCAGCGTTGTCGCAGAGTACCAAGAGACCCAGTACTTC. Its protein product is CSVVAEYQETQYF. The variable domain in full, with the rest retrieved from reference TRBV29-1 and TRBJ2-5, is SAVISQKPSRDICQRGTSLTIQCQVDSQVTMMFWYRQQPGQSLTLIATANQGSEATYESGFVIDKFPISRPNLTFSTLTVSNMSPEDSSIYLCSVVAEYQETQYFGPGTRLLVL.